What follows is one TCR beta chain and its context. Its antigen is unidentified. These data are taken from a study of beta chain features in type 1 diabetes. Study-level background: On cell yields, gender and age, patients and healthy donors were similar.

Investigators reverse transcribed all isolated RNA, so they sequenced expressed TCRB transcripts. Samples of naive, central memory and regulatory T cells yielded a mean of around 3.8 million reads. Profiling relied on immunoSEQ multiplex PCR, and the TCRdb table lists in-frame clones only, not all of them. Counted here are more than 300,000 clones, 7% to 10% occurring once; the ten biggest clones make up approximately 1%. The study, taken as a whole, reports: The similarity of naive, central memory and Treg TCRB repertoires appeared greater among patients than among healthy donors. The study found moderately but significantly shorter TCRB CDR3s in all four CD4+ subsets of Type 1 diabetes patients. Sequencing the cDNA could make cells with high TCR expression show up more than they should.

This CDR3 is built from 16 residues. Trimming cost V 4 bases and J 2 bases; bases outside gene matches: 7. Germline loops: CDR1 LGHNA, CDR2 YSLEER. The sequenced sample consisted of central memory CD4+ T cells from blood. The V and J genes are TRBV4-3 and TRBJ2-3; 9 nucleotides line up with TRBD2. The receptor comes from a man under 40 with type 1 diabetes. The CDR3 nucleotides are TGCGCCAGCAGCCGAACGGCGGGGGGGCTCACAGATACGCAGTATTTT. Encoded protein: CASSRTAGGLTDTQYF.